This TCR beta chain was identified during a study of T cell responses to AZD1222 COVID-19 vaccine. Study-wide points: Among those given AZD1222, only five to seven were seropositive at baseline. Mapped onto spike, vaccine-associated CD4 TCRs spanned it and were dominant at 160-218 and 743-854.

Turning to this clone: Its antigen remains unidentified.

Germline V gene sequence: CDR1 SNHLY, CDR2 FYNNEI. V lost 8 bases to trimming and J lost 6 bases, with 14 bases between them. This CDR3 has 13 amino acids. Using immunoSEQ multiplex PCR, the repertoire was profiled, and TCRdb retains in-frame clones only, with some absent. The sample contains over 100,000 clones, roughly nine tenths of which appear only once. V usage is TRBV2 and J usage is TRBJ1-5; the D gene is possibly TRBD1 (6 bases). This TCR came from an adult in good health. The input for sequencing was peripheral blood, taken on day 0 of AZD1222 vaccination. The CDR3, as DNA: TGTGCCAGCTGCCCAGGGGTTGGTCAGCCCCAGCATTTT. Residues: CASCPGVGQPQHF.